This entry features one T cell receptor (beta chain) sequence. As yet, its antigen is unknown. This record belongs to a study of cytomegalovirus exposure and HLA in healthy donors. Whole-study results and caveats: Most of the TCR beta V segments (in an earlier analysis) were productive either about 87% or about 30% of the time.

Each of the donors was a healthy bone marrow donor. Germline V gene lookup returns CDR1 SGHAT and CDR2 FQDESV (reference sequence). The CDR3 is made up of 14 amino acids. After removal of 5 bases from V and 7 bases from J, the junction contained 10 bases not matched to a gene. A multiplex PCR was run with 60 Vbeta primers and 13 Jbeta primers. Profiled with immunoSEQ multiplex PCR; TCRdb holds only in-frame clones, not every one. The sample contains about 78,000 clones, roughly 60% of which appear only once. This receptor was obtained from a man aged 25 to 45 in good health and CMV-seropositive. Input material: PBMCs. V gene TRBV11-1 combines with J gene TRBJ2-5; 7 nucleotides match TRBD1. The CDR3 protein is CASSVTGDRGTQYF. Written as DNA, the CDR3 is TGTGCCAGCAGCGTAACAGGGGATCGGGGGACCCAGTACTTC.